Sequencing of this TCR beta chain was carried out in a study of PD-1 blockade in classical Hodgkin lymphoma. General study results and limits: Diversity similar to that of newly diagnosed patients was seen at baseline in complete responders.

The CDR3 length is 14 residues. Germline CDR1 LNHDA, CDR2 SQIVND (reference sequence). The V end was cut by 7 bases, the J end by 4 bases, with 14 bases between. On this clone: Antigen: not known.

Sequencing was performed with immunoSEQ multiplex PCR; in TCRdb, only in-frame clones are kept and a portion is missing. The sample consists of about 100,000 clones, around nine tenths of them appearing once. Every patient experienced relapse after autologous stem cell transplantation, and brentuximab vedotin exposure varied. The input for sequencing was peripheral blood mononuclear cells (PBMCs), taken before the second cycle of nivolumab. The TCR comes from a human donor with classical Hodgkin lymphoma. This rearrangement joins TRBV19 to TRBJ1-5, with D possibly being TRBD1 (6 bases). The CDR3 region has the DNA TGTGCCAGTACCTCGACAGGAGGGAATCAGCCCCAGCATTTT. Protein sequence: CASTSTGGNQPQHF.